Listed here is a single T cell receptor (beta chain). Its specificity is unknown. This sample is drawn from a study of shared clonotypes between healthy human individuals. Study context: The cohort had two women and a few men, ages 18 to 49. Each donor's CD8 memory used one plate, CD8 naive two, each CD4 subset three.

Study-wide results and limits: Sampling used blood alone; tissue repertoires probably differ.

Produced via immunoSEQ multiplex PCR; TCRdb's table is partial and in-frame only. The profile shows about a million clones, around 77% of them singletons. Germline CDR1 and CDR2: GTSNPN and SVGIG (reference sequence). This CDR3 region has 14 residues. V shed 2 bases and J 1 base; nucleotides not matched to a gene: 2. This clonotype originated in a man in his late teens or twenties in good health. Some clones in this sample may be carry-over from other donors' samples. The chain combines TRBV30 with TRBJ2-3; 8 bases map to TRBD2. Sequencing was carried out using memory CD4+ T cells from PBMCs. Regarding subset: CD45RA-negative fraction. This CDR3 reads CAWSPGRGTDTQYF. CDR3 nucleotides: TGTGCCTGGAGTCCCGGGAGGGGCACAGATACGCAGTATTTT.